This TCR beta chain is drawn from a study of shared clonotypes between healthy human individuals. Study conclusions and caveats: Inspection by rarefaction showed sorted-subset sequencing to be incomplete despite large depth.

Profiling relied on immunoSEQ multiplex PCR, and the TCRdb table lists in-frame clones only, not all of them. The data hold some 1 million clones, with roughly 70% observed a single time. Trimming cost V 3 bases and J 2 bases, with 1 base left between them. This CDR3 is built from 12 residues. Germline CDR1 WNHNN, CDR2 SYGVQD (reference sequence). There are many counts of this clone. As yet, its antigen is unknown. Other DNA sequences from this sample encode an identical CDR3 as well. The gene calls are TRBV10-1 and TRBJ2-2, with unresolved D. Sequencing was carried out using memory CD4+ T cells sorted from blood. Subset reported: CD45RA-negative fraction. This receptor was identified in a young man in good health. CDR3 DNA sequence: TGCGCCAGCAGTGAAAACACCGGGGAGCTGTTTTTT. Protein product: CASSENTGELFF.